Presented here are 21 T cell receptor beta chains from one specimen sequenced in a study of blood T cell repertoires in COVID-19. Method: immunoSEQ multiplex PCR; TCRdb's copy keeps in-frame clones and lacks some. The sample consists of 180,000 or so clones, roughly 85% of them appearing once. Sequencing was done on a sample of peripheral blood. These TCRs come from a human donor with active or convalescent COVID-19. The donor label of this sample is uncertain.

The chain carries TRBV10-3 and TRBJ1-2; a possible D gene is TRBD1 (5 bases). Germline CDR1 reads ENHRY; CDR2 reads SYGVKD. V was shortened by 2 bases and J by 2 bases, with 9 bases between the two germline ends. This CDR3 region has 14 residues. This CDR3 reads CAISEVTDNYGYTF. CDR3 in DNA: TGTGCCATCAGTGAGGTGACAGACAACTATGGCTACACCTTC.

The chain links TRBV16 to TRBJ2-7, with a possible D match to TRBD2 (5 bases). Trimming took 3 bases from V and 6 from J, leaving 18 bases between them. CDR1 and CDR2 from the germline V gene are KGHSY and FQNENV. The length of the CDR3 is 15 residues. The chain's CDR3 is CASSQIGGLVSEQYF. As DNA, the CDR3 is TGTGCCAGCAGCCAGATAGGCGGGCTAGTTAGCGAGCAGTACTTC.

V gene TRBV5-4 combines with J gene TRBJ1-1; TRBD1 agrees at 9 bases. CDR3 length: 17 residues. J was trimmed by 0 bases and V by 1 base; bases with no gene match: 7. Germline CDR1 is SGHNT and CDR2 is YYREEE (reference sequence). The CDR3 loop reads CASSLPRTGAMNTEAFF. The DNA for the CDR3 is TGTGCCAGCAGCTTGCCCCGGACAGGGGCCATGAACACTGAAGCTTTCTTT.

A single count supports this clone. The chain links TRBV12-2 to TRBJ2-3; TRBD2, as called in the table, went unchecked against the DNA. TRBV12-2 corresponds to a pseudogene. The CDR3 contains 18 residues. CDR3 DNA: TGTGCAAGTCGCTTTTATAGGGGGACTAGCGGGAGGACAGATACGCAGTATTTT. Amino acid sequence: CASRFYRGTSGRTDTQYF.

There are a few counts of this clone. This chain links TRBV5-1 with TRBJ2-7; maybe TRBD1 (9 bases). V was trimmed by 4 bases and J by 7 bases, leaving 21 bases between them. Germline CDR1 reads SGHRS; CDR2 reads YFSETQ. The length of the CDR3 is 15 residues. Here the CDR3 reads CASSGGGTGLREQYF. The DNA of the CDR3 is TGCGCCAGCAGCGGCGGGGGGACAGGGTTGCGAGAGCAGTACTTC.

V gene TRBV2 combines with J gene TRBJ2-7; TRBD2 is a possible D gene (5 bases). Trimming pared 4 bases from V and 4 bases from J, leaving 11 bases between. The V gene's germline CDR1 is SNHLY and CDR2 FYNNEI. CDR3 size: 13 residues. CDR3 sequence reads: CASSAERSYEQYF. CDR3 DNA sequence: TGTGCCAGCAGTGCGGAGCGGAGTTACGAGCAGTACTTC. The full variable domain, in which reference TRBV2 and TRBJ2-7 provide the parts outside the CDR3, is EPEVTQTPSHQVTQMGQEVILRCVPISNHLYFYWYRQILGQKVEFLVSFYNNEISEKSEIFDDQFSVERPDGSNFTLKIRSTKLEDSAMYFCASSAERSYEQYFGPGTRLTVT.

This rearrangement joins TRBV24-1 to TRBJ2-7; D remains ambiguous. The CDR3 spans 13 residues. Germline V gene sequence: CDR1 KGHDR, CDR2 SFDVKD. V lost 4 bases and J 9 bases, leaving 15 bases between the germline ends. The chain's CDR3 is CATSDTQRLWQYF. The CDR3 nucleotides read TGTGCCACCAGTGACACTCAACGGTTGTGGCAGTACTTC.

The sample holds a few counts of this clone. The chain links TRBV6-2 or TRBV6-3 to TRBJ2-7; 8 nucleotides align to TRBD1. J lost 2 bases, V lost 0 bases, and 3 bases had no gene match. The CDR3 totals 15 residues. Germline CDR1 MNHEY, CDR2 SVGEGT. The DNA of the CDR3 is TGTGCCAGCAGTTACTCGGTGACAGGGGCCTACGAGCAGTACTTC. Translation: CASSYSVTGAYEQYF.

This clone was seen more than once but under ten times. The gene calls are TRBV20-1 and TRBJ1-1, with TRBD1 as a possible D gene (6 bases). Germline V gene lookup returns CDR1 DFQATT and CDR2 SNEGSKA (reference sequence). There are 16 residues in the CDR3. V was trimmed by 3 bases and J by 2 bases, leaving 19 bases between them. In DNA form, the CDR3 reads TGCAGTGCTAGTCTAAGCGCGGCGACAGGTAACACTGAAGCTTTCTTT. This encodes CSASLSAATGNTEAFF.

The chain uses TRBV7-6 and TRBJ1-6; D gene unclear. The germline CDR1 and CDR2 sequences are SGHVS and FNYEAQ. The germline V and J ends were trimmed by 8 bases and 11 bases, with 34 bases remaining between them. This CDR3 has 19 amino acids. CDR3 nucleotides: TGTGCCAGCCGGCTCTCCGTGGGCAGTTCGGTTATCGGTAACCCACCCCTCCACTTT. This gives the protein CASRLSVGSSVIGNPPLHF.

This chain connects TRBV30 to TRBJ2-1; tentatively, D is TRBD1 (5 bases). Trimming cost V 2 bases and J 6 bases, with 14 bases left between them. This CDR3 is built from 14 residues. Germline values: CDR1 GTSNPN, CDR2 SVGIG (reference sequence). The CDR3 reads CAWSPPTVPNEQFF. In nucleotides, the CDR3 is TGTGCCTGGAGTCCTCCGACAGTTCCCAATGAGCAGTTCTTC.

The chain is built from TRBV6-6 and TRBJ1-2, with 8 positions matching TRBD1. With V trimmed by 4 bases and J by 2 bases, 3 bases remained unmatched. This CDR3 has 14 amino acids. In germline, CDR1 is MNHNY, CDR2 SVGAGI (reference sequence). Here the CDR3 DNA reads TGTGCCAGCAGTTCCCGGGACAGGAACTATGGCTACACCTTC. It yields the protein CASSSRDRNYGYTF.

This clone appeared once. The V call is TRBV3-1 (or the pseudogene TRBV3-2), the J call TRBJ2-1; D gene uncertain. Germline V gene data show CDR1 as LGHDT and CDR2 as YNNKEL (reference sequence). Between the trimmed V and J ends, which lost 3 bases and 8 bases, there was a span of 8 bases. The CDR3 extends over 12 amino acids. CDR3 bases: TGTGCCAGCAGCCACGAAACATATGAGCAGTTCTTC. Translating gives CASSHETYEQFF.

J is TRBJ1-1 and V is TRBV19; the match to TRBD1 covers 7 bases. This CDR3 contains 15 residues. V was clipped by 5 bases and J by 0 bases; unmatched bases: 6. Looked up from germline, CDR1 is LNHDA and CDR2 is SQIVND (reference sequence). CDR3 protein: CASSPRQGLNTEAFF. The DNA for the CDR3 is TGTGCCAGTAGTCCCCGACAGGGCTTGAACACTGAAGCTTTCTTT.

This clone was observed once. The rearrangement uses TRBV11-1 and TRBJ2-7, with TRBD1 matching 8 bases. CDR1 is SGHAT, CDR2 FQDESV, per germline (reference sequence). V shed 5 bases, J shed 5 bases, and the junction held 5 bases outside the gene matches. This CDR3 comprises 13 residues. The chain's CDR3 is CASSARGRNEQYF. As DNA, the CDR3 is TGTGCCAGCAGCGCCAGGGGGCGGAACGAGCAGTACTTC.

The chain joins TRBV6-2 or TRBV6-3 to TRBJ1-5; unclear D gene. The CDR3 loop spans 18 amino acids. The V gene's germline CDR1 is MNHEY and CDR2 SVGEGT. Trimming removed 0 bases from V and 5 bases from J, with 20 bases in between. The CDR3 loop reads CASSYSRLAFKVDQPQHF. The CDR3 DNA reads as TGTGCCAGCAGTTACTCGAGGTTGGCTTTTAAGGTCGATCAGCCCCAGCATTTT.

The chain has TRBV9 and TRBJ2-1; TRBD2 might be the D (6 bases). The CDR3 runs to 15 residues. The V end was cut by 2 bases, the J end by 4 bases, with 13 bases between. Germline CDR1 is SGDLS and CDR2 is YYNGEE. The CDR3 DNA sequence: TGTGCCAGCAGCGTTGGGGTGGGGGGTTACAATGAGCAGTTCTTC. This translates into CASSVGVGGYNEQFF.

This chain joins TRBV6-5 and TRBJ1-1; no clear D. There are 14 residues in the CDR3. Trimming took 0 bases from V and 0 from J, leaving 5 bases between them. The germline gives CDR1 MNHEY, CDR2 SVGAGI. The chain's CDR3 is CASSYSRMNTEAFF. CDR3 nucleotides: TGTGCCAGCAGTTACTCGCGAATGAACACTGAAGCTTTCTTT.

The rearrangement links TRBV28 to TRBJ2-3; 12 nucleotides agree with TRBD2. The CDR3 sequence is 15 residues long. Unmatched junction bases numbered 2, after V lost 6 bases and J lost 1 base. CDR1 and CDR2 from the germline V gene are MDHEN and SYDVKM. This CDR3 reads CASSPSGRGTDTQYF. The CDR3 nucleotides are TGTGCCAGCAGCCCTAGCGGGAGGGGCACAGATACGCAGTATTTT.

The table lists this clone with a few counts. The V gene is TRBV30, the J gene TRBJ1-6; D is uncertain. Germline V lookup: CDR1 GTSNPN, CDR2 SVGIG (reference sequence). V was trimmed by 5 bases and J by 10 bases, leaving 21 bases between them. The CDR3 sequence is 15 residues long. CDR3 in amino acids: CAWEAARVMGSPLHF. The CDR3 DNA follows: TGTGCCTGGGAAGCGGCACGAGTGATGGGATCACCCCTCCACTTT.

This chain joins TRBV6-5 and TRBJ1-2; maybe TRBD1 (6 bases). The V gene lost 8 bases and the J gene lost 3 bases, with 16 bases spanning the gap. Germline assignment: CDR1 MNHEY and CDR2 SVGAGI. The CDR3 has 14 amino acids. The CDR3 sequence is CASGGGASHYGYTF. Here the CDR3 DNA reads TGTGCCAGCGGCGGGGGGGCGTCCCACTATGGCTACACCTTC.